Described below is a single TCR beta chain sequence and its context. Naive-designated CD8 cells lacked CD45RO, were positively enriched for CCR7, and omitted terminally differentiated effector memory CD45RA+ cells. V lost 4 bases to trimming and J lost 0 bases, with 10 bases between them. The germline V gene encodes CDR1 SNHLY and CDR2 FYNNEI. The CDR3 sequence is 14 residues long. These data originate in a study of shared clonotypes between healthy human individuals. Clones were read by immunoSEQ multiplex PCR, and TCRdb kept only the in-frame ones, dropping some. The table records around 2,100,000 clones, around 96% of them present only once.

The receptor comes from a man aged 18 to 30 in good health. Sequenced: naive CD8+ T cells sorted from blood. This chain connects TRBV2 to TRBJ2-7; D gene uncertain. The CDR3 is CASSVDVSSYEQYF. The CDR3 region has the DNA TGTGCCAGCAGTGTGGACGTAAGCTCCTACGAGCAGTACTTC.